Following are 22 T cell receptor beta chains from one sample sequenced in a study of blood T cell repertoires in COVID-19. Only in-frame clones appear in the TCRdb table, and some are missing; sequencing was by immunoSEQ multiplex PCR. The table has around 130,000 clones, about 87% seen once. Sequenced material: peripheral blood. The receptors were sampled from a woman aged 50 to 60 with acute or convalescent COVID-19.

V usage is TRBV30 and J usage is TRBJ2-5; maybe TRBD1 (6 bases). Germline CDR1 GTSNPN, CDR2 SVGIG (reference sequence). The V end lost 0 bases, the J end lost 10 bases, and 18 bases lay between the germline ends. The CDR3 loop spans 14 amino acids. CDR3 in DNA: TGTGCCTGGAGTGTACGGCAGGGGACCGTAGTCCAGTACTTC. Translation: CAWSVRQGTVVQYF.

The chain employs TRBV6-5 and TRBJ2-7, with D perhaps matching TRBD2 (6 bases). The CDR3 contains 15 residues. The germline gives CDR1 MNHEY, CDR2 SVGAGI. The germline V and J ends were trimmed by 0 bases and 2 bases, with 11 bases remaining between them. CDR3 coding DNA: TGTGCCAGCAGTTACTCTCCGGGGGATCCCTACGAGCAGTACTTC. This encodes CASSYSPGDPYEQYF.

This sequence joins TRBV5-8 and TRBJ2-7, with TRBD1 matching 7 bases. V trimming: 7 bases; J trimming: 3 bases; junction bases outside the gene matches: 10. This CDR3 spans 14 amino acids. Germline values: CDR1 SGHTS, CDR2 YDEGEE. The CDR3 DNA sequence: TGTGCCAGCGGCAATGGACAGGAGTACTACGAGCAGTACTTC. It encodes CASGNGQEYYEQYF.

This clone has a single count. J is TRBJ2-1 and V is TRBV10-3; 8 bases agree with TRBD2. This CDR3 region has 14 residues. The germline V gene encodes CDR1 ENHRY and CDR2 SYGVKD. V gave up 7 bases and J gave up 13 bases; unmatched junction bases: 15. This CDR3 reads CAITPGLGNEQQFF. The CDR3 DNA sequence: TGTGCCATCACCCCGGGACTAGGTAACGAGCAACAGTTCTTC.

V and J are TRBV5-1 and TRBJ2-2; 10 nucleotides line up with TRBD1. CDR1 and CDR2 from the germline V gene are SGHRS and YFSETQ. V dropped 4 bases and J dropped 3; count of bases not matched to a gene: 3. The CDR3 covers 15 residues. The CDR3 protein is CASSTGQGDTGELFF. The CDR3 DNA reads as TGCGCCAGCAGCACCGGACAGGGGGACACCGGGGAGCTGTTTTTT.

The chain combines TRBV6-1 with TRBJ1-2, with TRBD1 matching 10 bases. Germline lookup yields CDR1 MNHNS and CDR2 SASEGT. There are 16 residues in the CDR3. The ends lost 6 bases at V and 4 bases at J; junction bases unmatched: 11. This chain's CDR3 is CASSETRDRGAYGYTF. CDR3 nucleotides: TGTGCCAGCAGCGAAACCCGGGACAGGGGAGCCTATGGCTACACCTTC.

The V gene is TRBV4-2, the J gene TRBJ2-3, with 7 bases lining up with TRBD2. V lost 2 bases to trimming and J lost 0 bases; unmatched junction nucleotides: 5. CDR3 length: 16 amino acids. The germline V gene encodes CDR1 LGHNA and CDR2 YNFKEQ. The CDR3 DNA sequence: TGTGCCAGCAGCCAATCAGCGGGAATTAGCACAGATACGCAGTATTTT. Its translation: CASSQSAGISTDTQYF.

This sequence joins TRBV6-5 and TRBJ2-1; TRBD2 agrees at 9 bases. Per germline, CDR1 MNHEY and CDR2 SVGAGI. The CDR3 consists of 16 residues. J lost 6 bases, V lost 4 bases, and 10 bases had no gene match. CDR3 protein: CASSLTGTSWVNEQFF. The CDR3 nucleotides read TGTGCCAGCAGTTTAACCGGGACTAGCTGGGTCAATGAGCAGTTCTTC.

This chain joins TRBV10-2 and TRBJ2-1, with 7 bases that match TRBD2. The germline gives CDR1 WSHSY, CDR2 SAAADI. Trimming removed 7 bases from V and 6 bases from J; junction bases left unmatched: 9. The CDR3 totals 14 residues. CDR3 in DNA: TGCGCCAGCAAGAGGGCGGGAGAGGGCAATGAGCAGTTCTTC. Its translation is CASKRAGEGNEQFF.

The chain is built from TRBV19 and TRBJ1-5; possibly TRBD1 for D (5 bases). Per the germline V gene, CDR1 is LNHDA and CDR2 is SQIVND (reference sequence). The CDR3 runs to 13 residues. The V end was cut by 6 bases, the J end by 6 bases, with 12 bases between. CDR3 sequence (DNA): TGTGCCAGTAGCGGAGGCGGGGCTCAGCCCCAGCATTTT. This translates into CASSGGGAQPQHF.

This clone has a handful of counts. The chain is built from TRBV11-2 and TRBJ1-5, with 9 bases fitting TRBD1. The CDR3 totals 14 residues. CDR1 and CDR2 from the germline V gene are SGHAT and FQNNGV. The ends lost 4 bases at V and 5 bases at J; junction bases unmatched: 3. The CDR3 is CASSSGQGDQPQHF. The CDR3, as DNA: TGTGCCAGCAGCTCGGGACAGGGAGATCAGCCCCAGCATTTT.

The chain carries TRBV12-3 or TRBV12-4 and TRBJ1-5, with D perhaps TRBD1 (6 bases). The CDR3 runs 13 residues. V shed 6 bases and J shed 3 bases, with 9 bases lying between them. The CDR3 DNA follows: TGTGCCAGCAGCGGGACACTCAATCAGCCCCAGCATTTT. Amino acids: CASSGTLNQPQHF.

The V gene is TRBV15, the J gene TRBJ2-1; the match to TRBD2 covers 14 bases. Germline CDR1 and CDR2: LNHNV and YYDKDF (reference sequence). Unmatched junction bases numbered 13, after V lost 5 bases and J lost 7 bases. The CDR3 is 18 amino acids. CDR3 protein: CATSWGLAGAPGANEQFF. In DNA form, the CDR3 reads TGTGCCACCAGCTGGGGACTAGCGGGAGCGCCGGGTGCTAATGAGCAGTTCTTC. Full variable domain (outside the CDR3, taken from reference TRBV15 and TRBJ2-1): DAMVIQNPRYQVTQFGKPVTLSCSQTLNHNVMYWYQQKSSQAPKLLFHYYDKDFNNEADTPDNFQSRRPNTSFCFLDIRSPGLGDTAMYLCATSWGLAGAPGANEQFFGPGTRLTVL.

The chain carries TRBV6-5 and TRBJ2-7; D not certain. Per the germline V gene, CDR1 is MNHEY and CDR2 is SVGAGI. The CDR3 extends over 10 amino acids. The V and J ends lost 10 bases and 3 bases respectively, with 7 bases between them. CDR3 sequence reads: CAINSYEQYF. In nucleotides, the CDR3 is TGTGCCATTAACAGCTACGAGCAGTACTTC.

V usage is TRBV5-1 and J usage is TRBJ2-7; 8 bases agree with TRBD1. There are 13 residues in the CDR3. The germline gives CDR1 SGHRS, CDR2 YFSETQ. After removal of 4 bases from V and 3 bases from J, the junction contained 3 bases not matched to a gene. CDR3 loop: CASSAGQGYEQYF. CDR3 bases: TGCGCCAGCAGCGCCGGACAGGGCTACGAGCAGTACTTC.

The rearrangement uses TRBV14 and TRBJ1-2; weak D call: TRBD1 (6 bases). This CDR3 is built from 14 residues. Germline V gene sequence: CDR1 SGHDN, CDR2 FVKESK. V lost 4 bases to trimming and J lost 5 bases, with 14 bases between them. CDR3 sequence reads: CASSLTAGDYGYTF. The CDR3 DNA sequence: TGTGCCAGCAGCCTTACCGCAGGGGATTATGGCTACACCTTC.

In the case of this clone: Other nucleotide sequences from this sample produce the same CDR3. The chain combines TRBV5-1 with TRBJ1-1; D call uncertain. Germline CDR1 and CDR2: SGHRS and YFSETQ. Trimming pared 0 bases from V and 0 bases from J, leaving 6 bases between. The length of the CDR3 is 14 residues. This CDR3 is CASSLGAVNTEAFF. The DNA of the CDR3 is TGCGCCAGCAGCTTGGGGGCAGTGAACACTGAAGCTTTCTTT.

The chain employs TRBV11-2 and TRBJ2-3, with TRBD1 as a possible D gene (6 bases). The germline gives CDR1 SGHAT, CDR2 FQNNGV. V was cut by 1 base and J by 6 bases, with 14 bases left in between. This CDR3 has 15 amino acids. CDR3 coding DNA: TGTGCCAGCAGCTTAGCTCACCAGGGGACGGATACGCAGTATTTT. It translates to CASSLAHQGTDTQYF.

The sample holds one count of this clone. V is TRBV3-1 (or the pseudogene TRBV3-2) and J is TRBJ2-7; D call uncertain. Germline lookup yields CDR1 LGHDT and CDR2 YNNKEL (reference sequence). V lost 1 base to trimming and J lost 5 bases, with 9 bases between them. The CDR3 has 13 amino acids. The CDR3 here is CASSQVSRNEQYF. In DNA, the CDR3 is TGTGCCAGCAGCCAAGTTTCCAGGAACGAGCAGTACTTC.

V gene TRBV30 combines with J gene TRBJ2-1; maybe TRBD1 (5 bases). Deletions cut 6 bases from V and 0 bases from J, with 12 bases between. The germline CDR1 and CDR2 sequences are GTSNPN and SVGIG (reference sequence). CDR3 length equals 14 residues. In DNA form, the CDR3 reads TGTGCCTGCACCAGGGTGGACTCCTACAATGAGCAGTTCTTC. As protein: CACTRVDSYNEQFF.

CDR3 nucleotide sequence: TGTGCCAGCAGCCCAACGGGACTAGACACCGGGGAGCTGTTTTTT. It encodes CASSPTGLDTGELFF. V is TRBV3-1 (or the pseudogene TRBV3-2) and J is TRBJ2-2; 8 bases match TRBD2. The CDR3 extends over 15 amino acids. The germline V gene encodes CDR1 LGHDT and CDR2 YNNKEL (reference sequence). The V gene end was trimmed by 4 bases and the J gene end by 3 bases; junction bases not matched to a gene: 4.

This CDR3 reads CASSPGRGEPQHF. The CDR3 region has the DNA TGTGCCAGCAGCCCCGGCAGGGGAGAGCCCCAGCATTTT. This sequence joins TRBV7-9 and TRBJ1-5; D perhaps matches TRBD1 (6 bases). Trimming shortened V by 5 bases and J by 8 bases, and 13 bases separated the two germline ends. From germline, CDR1 is SEHNR and CDR2 FQNEAQ (reference sequence). This CDR3 contains 13 residues.